This entry is about one T cell receptor beta chain. The sample originates from a study of blood T cell repertoires in COVID-19. Study overall: The samples span acute and convalescent COVID-19 from the United States, Italy and Spain.

The germline V gene encodes CDR1 SGHDT and CDR2 YYEEEE. Trimming took 1 base from V and 1 from J, leaving 9 bases between them. This CDR3 spans 14 amino acids. Method: immunoSEQ multiplex PCR; TCRdb's copy keeps in-frame clones and lacks some. The sample includes approximately 200,000 clones, about 86% seen only once; the top ten take less than 3.5%. The sequencing input was peripheral blood. The source is a woman aged 30 to 39 with active or convalescent COVID-19. V is TRBV5-6 and J is TRBJ2-7; D might be TRBD1 (5 bases). The CDR3 reads CASSLPRVSYEQYF. The CDR3 DNA is TGTGCCAGCAGCTTGCCCAGGGTTTCCTACGAGCAGTACTTC.